The present TCR beta chain was sequenced within a study of shared clonotypes between healthy human individuals. At deep level, the assay was performed. Sorted-subset replicate PCRs used 200 to 250 ng DNA, approximately 30,000 T cell genomes. The method was immunoSEQ multiplex PCR; TCRdb's version includes in-frame clones alone and lacks a portion of them. Among nearly 2 million clones listed, approximately 94% were seen once. Study-wide findings and caveats: Naive subsets usually exceeded memory subsets in estimated richness.

CD8 cells classed as naive were CD45RO-negative and positively selected for CCR7, excluding terminally differentiated effector memory CD45RA+ cells. Concerning this clone itself: What it binds is not known.

The source of this sequence is a man younger than 35 in good health. Sequencing used naive CD8+ T cells sorted from blood.

CDR3 nucleotide sequence: TGTGCCAGCAGCCCGACCCGGGACAGATTCACAGATACGCAGTATTTT. This sequence encodes CASSPTRDRFTDTQYF. The J gene is TRBJ2-3, the V gene TRBV13, with TRBD1 identical over 7 bases. With V trimmed by 5 bases and J by 2 bases, 10 bases remained unmatched. The CDR3 length is 16 residues. Germline CDR1 PRHDT, CDR2 FYEKMQ (reference sequence).